These 4 T cell receptor beta chains were all obtained from the same sample, sequenced in a study of blood T cell repertoires in COVID-19. The protocol was immunoSEQ multiplex PCR, while the TCRdb copy is restricted to in-frame clones and leaves out a portion. This sample carries a few hundred thousand clones, more than 80% of them seen once, and the ten largest clones take roughly 1.2%. The sample was peripheral blood. The receptors originated from a young woman with COVID-19, enrolled during active disease.

The CDR3 DNA reads as TGTGCCAGCAGCGTAGTAGTTGGATCAGGGGGAGATACGCAGTATTTT. Translation gives CASSVVVGSGGDTQYF. The V gene is TRBV9, the J gene TRBJ2-3; TRBD1 aligns across 7 bases. This CDR3 has 16 residues. The V gene end was trimmed by 0 bases and the J gene end by 5 bases; junction bases not matched to a gene: 9. Looked up from germline, CDR1 is SGDLS and CDR2 is YYNGEE.

The CDR3 coding sequence is TGTGCCAGCAGCTCTACACTAGGAATAGCTGGGGAGACCCAGTACTTC. It yields the protein CASSSTLGIAGETQYF. The chain couples TRBV5-6 to TRBJ2-5, with D tentatively TRBD2 (5 bases). CDR3 length: 16 residues. V was cut by 3 bases and J by 5 bases, with 20 bases left in between. Germline loops: CDR1 SGHDT, CDR2 YYEEEE.

The chain employs TRBV13 and TRBJ1-2; possibly TRBD1 for D (6 bases). Trimming took 6 bases from V and 3 from J, leaving 17 bases between them. The length of the CDR3 is 15 residues. In germline, CDR1 is PRHDT, CDR2 FYEKMQ (reference sequence). The CDR3 sequence is CASSLTGKSDYGYTF. Written as DNA, the CDR3 is TGTGCCAGCAGTCTTACAGGGAAGTCGGACTATGGCTACACCTTC. Together with reference TRBV13 and TRBJ1-2, the CDR3 gives the full variable domain: AAGVIQSPRHLIKEKRETATLKCYPIPRHDTVYWYQQGPGQDPQFLISFYEKMQSDKGSIPDRFSAQQFSDYHSELNMSSLELGDSALYFCASSLTGKSDYGYTFGSGTRLTVV.

There are a few counts of this clone. The chain carries TRBV30 and TRBJ1-2; 7 bases match TRBD1. V shed 6 bases and J 4 bases; nucleotides not matched to a gene: 5. In germline, CDR1 is GTSNPN, CDR2 SVGIG (reference sequence). The CDR3 loop spans 12 amino acids. The CDR3 region has the DNA TGTGCCTGTGGACAGGTTGCCTATGGCTACACCTTC. Residues: CACGQVAYGYTF. Together with reference TRBV30 and TRBJ1-2, the CDR3 gives the full variable domain: SQTIHQWPATLVQPVGSPLSLECTVEGTSNPNLYWYRQAAGRGLQLLFYSVGIGQISSEVPQNLSASRPQDRQFILSSKKLLLSDSGFYLCACGQVAYGYTFGSGTRLTVV.